This record looks at one T cell receptor beta chain sequence and its context. It has no known antigen specificity. Base qualities are missing; no much larger clone stands one base away. This sample is part of a study of immune evolution from preneoplasia to lung adenocarcinoma (dated by TCRdb to the early 2020s). The study in broad terms: No AAH lesions showed HLA loss of heterozygosity, compared with around 7% of AIS, 15% of MIA and about a third of ADC lesions. The study profiled immune contexture across lung adenocarcinoma precursors and invasive adenocarcinoma using immune gene expression, TCR sequencing and multiplex immunofluorescence. Resected precursor lesions (AAH, AIS, MIA) and invasive adenocarcinomas were compared against paired morphologically normal lung tissue. Sample size was based on specimen availability rather than a prior power calculation. Whole exome sequencing and methylation data from the same cohort of nodules were integrated with the immune data. The overall cohort comprised 53 patients with pulmonary nodules who underwent surgical resection. A total of 40 to 60 patients contributed TCR sequencing data. According to the study, about 110 samples went through TCR sequencing. POLYSOLVER was used to infer Class I HLA alleles from exome data, and LOHHLA was used to detect allele-specific HLA loss. Results the study describes overall, beyond this receptor: The findings reflected association rather than direct causation, and larger cohorts with long-term follow-up and longitudinal biopsies were considered necessary. T cell clonality was highest in KRAS-mutant nodules compared with EGFR-mutant or double wild-type lesions. Normal lung had the highest top T cell clone frequencies, and these frequencies appeared to fall progressively from AAH through AIS, MIA and invasive adenocarcinoma. Normal lung showed the highest clonality, whereas later-stage lesions appeared to have higher T cell density and diversity but lower clonality. Because every patient came from Japan and China, how well the results apply to Western populations was uncertain.

Resection was performed on patients in Japan or China between the mid-2010s and the late 2010s. The histologic diagnosis of each case was independently confirmed on H&E slides by two lung cancer pathologists. Premalignant or tumor cells were enriched for nucleic acid extraction by macro-dissection performed after pathologic assessment. FFPE tissue was used for DNA isolation with the AllPrep DNA/RNA FFPE Kit. From the cysteine up to the phenylalanine, the CDR3 has a length of 16 residues. Just the 48-base CDR3 DNA is kept, in frame starting at base 1. In the germline V gene, CDR1 corresponds to MNHEY and CDR2 to SVGAGI. Clipping removes 2 bases from V and 2 bases from J, with 8 as the unmatched junction base count. The immunoSEQ hsTCRbeta Kit was used to sequence TCR beta CDR3 regions from DNA. The authors' analysis ran thus. The ImmunoSEQ Analyzer was used to analyse the TCR sequencing data. T cell clonality was defined as 1 minus Pielou's evenness, as computed on productive rearrangements. T cell diversity was measured with the inverse Simpson index on productive templates. T cell density was expressed as TCR beta template counts normalized to usable DNA, with usable DNA estimated by amplifying and sequencing housekeeping genes. Two-sided Kruskal-Wallis tests were used to compare TCR metrics across histologic stages. The immuneACCESS repertoire file appears here via TCRdb, limited to in-frame rearrangements. These files lack a portion of the clones; in checked studies, under half of the deficit traces to unresolved V genes, and the cause of the others is not known. V and J calls and clone size are those listed in that table; D and trimming were worked out from the DNA. The sample yields 7,500 to 8,500 clones; roughly two thirds were counted once. Under 14% of the sample rests with the top ten.

The receptor's source is a donor aged 70 or over with lung adenocarcinoma. Some clones in this sample may be carry-over from other donors' samples. The chain is encoded by TRBV6-5 joined to TRBJ2-7, and 8 junction bases match TRBD1. The specimen sequenced was FFPE lung adenocarcinoma in situ tissue. The cell subset or site label here, explained by the study, means: preinvasive adenocarcinoma in situ (AIS). At the DNA level, the sequence is TGTGCCAGCAGTTACACCGTGACAGGGGCTGCCTACGAGCAGTACTTC. Its product reads: CASSYTVTGAAYEQYF.